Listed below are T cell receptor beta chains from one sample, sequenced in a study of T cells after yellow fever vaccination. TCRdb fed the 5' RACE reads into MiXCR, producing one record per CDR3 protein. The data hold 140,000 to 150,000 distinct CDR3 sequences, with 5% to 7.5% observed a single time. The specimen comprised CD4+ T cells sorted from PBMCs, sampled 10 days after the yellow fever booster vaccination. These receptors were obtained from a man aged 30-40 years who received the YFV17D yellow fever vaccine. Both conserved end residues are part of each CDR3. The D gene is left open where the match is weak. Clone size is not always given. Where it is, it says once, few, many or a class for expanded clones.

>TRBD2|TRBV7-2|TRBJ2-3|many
TGTGCCAGCAGCCAATATCTTGGGACTAGCGGGAGGGATACGCAGTATTTT
CASSQYLGTSGRDTQYF
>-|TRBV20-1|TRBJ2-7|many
TGCAGTGCTAGCACCGGGAGAGCCTACGAGCAGTACTTC
CSASTGRAYEQYF
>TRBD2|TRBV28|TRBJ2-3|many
TGTGCCAGCAGTGGGACTAGCGCCTTTTACACAGATACGCAGTATTTT
CASSGTSAFYTDTQYF
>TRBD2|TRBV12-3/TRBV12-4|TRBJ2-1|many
TGTGCCAGCACAAGAGCAGCGGGAGTCCATGAGCAGTTCTTC
CASTRAAGVHEQFF
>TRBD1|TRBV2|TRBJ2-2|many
TGTGCCAGCAGTCTTCAGGGGGCATCGAACACCGGGGAGCTGTTTTTT
CASSLQGASNTGELFF
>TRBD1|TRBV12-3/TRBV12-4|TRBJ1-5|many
TGTGCCAGCAGTTCGGGACAGGGCAATCAGCCCCAGCATTTT
CASSSGQGNQPQHF
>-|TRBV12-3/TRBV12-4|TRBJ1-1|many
TGTGCCAGCAGTTTTTACGCCGATCAAGCTTTCTTT
CASSFYADQAFF
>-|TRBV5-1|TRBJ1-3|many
TGCGCCAGCAGCTTGGAGGCGCTCTCTGGAAACACCATATATTTT
CASSLEALSGNTIYF
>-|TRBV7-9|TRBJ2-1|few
TGTGCCAGCAGCTTTTCACAGGGCCATGAGCAGTTCTTC
CASSFSQGHEQFF
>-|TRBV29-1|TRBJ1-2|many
TGCAGCGCCCTATACTCCTACGGCTACACCTTC
CSALYSYGYTF
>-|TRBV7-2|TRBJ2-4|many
TGTGCCAGCAGCTTGTACGGCATTCAGTACTTC
CASSLYGIQYF
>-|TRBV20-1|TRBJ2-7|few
TGCAGTGCTAGAGTTGCTAGTCTCTCCTACGAGCAGTACTTC
CSARVASLSYEQYF
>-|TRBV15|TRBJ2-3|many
TGTGCCACCAGCAGTAGGGGGGACGGTTCAGATACGCAGTATTTT
CATSSRGDGSDTQYF
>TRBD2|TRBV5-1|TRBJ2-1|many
TGCGCCAGCAGCTTGGAAGCGGGAAGATATGAGCAGTTCTTC
CASSLEAGRYEQFF
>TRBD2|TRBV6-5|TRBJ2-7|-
TGTGCCAGCGTTCGCGGGAGAGCCACTTTCTACGAGCAGTACTTC
CASVRGRATFYEQYF
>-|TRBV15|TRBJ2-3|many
TGTGCCACCAGCAGAGGAGGGGGTTCAGATACGCAGTATTTT
CATSRGGGSDTQYF
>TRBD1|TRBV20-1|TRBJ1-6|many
TGCAGTGCGCCGGACAGGGGATTTATAAATTCACCCCTCCACTTT
CSAPDRGFINSPLHF
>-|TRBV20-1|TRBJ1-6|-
TGCAGTGCTAGAGCCGGGAATTCGGGACGGTCGTTCCGGTCACCCCTCCACTTT
CSARAGNSGRSFRSPLHF
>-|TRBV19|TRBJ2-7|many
TGTGCCAGTAGTATAGCCCCCGACCTCGGCGAGCAGTACTTC
CASSIAPDLGEQYF
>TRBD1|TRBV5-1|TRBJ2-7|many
TGCGCCAGCAGCCCGGGACAGACCTACGAGCAGTACTTC
CASSPGQTYEQYF
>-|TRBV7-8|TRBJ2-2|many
TGTGCCAGCAGCTTACCATACCGGGGGAACGGCGGGGAGCTGTTTTTT
CASSLPYRGNGGELFF
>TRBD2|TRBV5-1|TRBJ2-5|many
TGCGCCAGCAGCCCCACTAGCGGGGGAGAGACCCAGTACTTC
CASSPTSGGETQYF
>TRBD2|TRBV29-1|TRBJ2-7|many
TGCAGCGTTGAAGTAAGGGGCTCTAGCGGGGGCTACGAGCAGTACTTC
CSVEVRGSSGGYEQYF
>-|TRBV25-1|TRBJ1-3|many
TGTGCCAGCAGTGACGGCAGGGGAAACACCATATATTTT
CASSDGRGNTIYF
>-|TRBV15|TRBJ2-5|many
TGTGCCACCAGCAGAGAGGGGACCTCAGAGACCCAGTACTTC
CATSREGTSETQYF
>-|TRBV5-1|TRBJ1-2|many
TGCGCCAGCAGCTTGGGCAGGGATAACTATGGCTACACCTTC
CASSLGRDNYGYTF
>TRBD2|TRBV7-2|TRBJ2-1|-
TGTGCCAGCAGCACGCAAGCCTCGGGACTAGCGGGATTTGTAAATGAGCAGTTCTTC
CASSTQASGLAGFVNEQFF
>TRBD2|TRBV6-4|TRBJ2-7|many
TGTGCCAGCCTACTAGCGGTAAGCTCCTACGAGCAGTACTTC
CASLLAVSSYEQYF
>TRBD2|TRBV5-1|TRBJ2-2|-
TGCGCCAGCAGCTGGACTAGACCCGGGGAGCTGTTTTTT
CASSWTRPGELFF
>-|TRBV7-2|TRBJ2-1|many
TGTGCCAGCAGCTTAGCGGACCTCTACCATGAGCAGTTCTTC
CASSLADLYHEQFF
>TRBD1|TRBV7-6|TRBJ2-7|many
TGTGCCAGTGGGACAGCATCCTACGAGCAGTACTTC
CASGTASYEQYF
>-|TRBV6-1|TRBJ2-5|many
TGTGCCACCTCCATGGACCAGGTGGACGTTGGGACCCAGTACTTC
CATSMDQVDVGTQYF
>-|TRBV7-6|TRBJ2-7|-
TGTGCCAGCAGCGCCGGGACCCAGGGGGGCCACGAGCAGTACTTC
CASSAGTQGGHEQYF
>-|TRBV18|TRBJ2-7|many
TGTGCCAGCTCACGGGACGAGTCCTACGAGCAGTACTTC
CASSRDESYEQYF
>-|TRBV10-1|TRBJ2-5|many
TGCGCCAGCAGTGATTTCCCCCAAGAGACCCAGTACTTC
CASSDFPQETQYF
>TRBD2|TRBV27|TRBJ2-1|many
TGTGCCAGCAGTGCCCTCGTAGCGGGAGCCGCTGGTGAGCAGTTCTTC
CASSALVAGAAGEQFF
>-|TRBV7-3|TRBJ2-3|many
TGTGCCAGCAGCCAACTGGAGGATACGCAGTATTTT
CASSQLEDTQYF
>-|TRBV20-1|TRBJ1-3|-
TGCAGTGTACAGTACGGAAACACCATATATTTT
CSVQYGNTIYF
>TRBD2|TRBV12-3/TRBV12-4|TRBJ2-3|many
TGTGCCAGCAGTTTATCTAGCGGGAGTCCAGATACGCAGTATTTT
CASSLSSGSPDTQYF
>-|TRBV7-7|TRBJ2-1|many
TGTGCTAGCAGCCACGCCCTGGCCGGAGGATTGTTCTTC
CASSHALAGGLFF
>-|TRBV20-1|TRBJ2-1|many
TGCAGTGCTGGCGACAATGAGCAGTTCTTC
CSAGDNEQFF
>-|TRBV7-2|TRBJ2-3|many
TGTGCCAGCGTCCCGGGCCGCACAGATACGCAGTATTTT
CASVPGRTDTQYF
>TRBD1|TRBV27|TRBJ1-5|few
TGTGCCACCAACAGGGGGCGAAATCAGCCCCAGCATTTT
CATNRGRNQPQHF
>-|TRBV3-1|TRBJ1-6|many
TGTGCCAGCAGCCGCGGACGGAATTCACCCCTCCACTTT
CASSRGRNSPLHF
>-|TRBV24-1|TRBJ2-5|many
TGTGCCACCAGTGATCTCTTCGCCCAGACCCAGTACTTC
CATSDLFAQTQYF
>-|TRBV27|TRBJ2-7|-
TGTGCCAGCAGGCCGGGACTTTCTATTCACGAGCAGTACTTC
CASRPGLSIHEQYF
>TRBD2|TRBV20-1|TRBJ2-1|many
TGCAGTGCCCCCCTAGCGGGAGGGGGTCATGAGCAGTTCTTC
CSAPLAGGGHEQFF
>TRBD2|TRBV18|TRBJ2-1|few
TGTGCCAGCTCACGGTCACTAGCGGGAGTTGATGAGCAGTTCTTC
CASSRSLAGVDEQFF
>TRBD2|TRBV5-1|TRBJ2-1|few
TGCGCCAGCAGCCCGAGCGGGAGCCTTACCTACAATGAGCAGTTCTTC
CASSPSGSLTYNEQFF
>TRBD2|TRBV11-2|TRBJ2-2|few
TGTGCCAGCAGCTTAGGTCGACTAGCTAGCGGGGAGCTGTTTTTT
CASSLGRLASGELFF
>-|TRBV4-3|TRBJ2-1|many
TGCGCCAGCAGCCCGGCTGGGCATAGGGACAATGAGCAGTTCTTC
CASSPAGHRDNEQFF
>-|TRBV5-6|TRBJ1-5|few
TGTGCCAGCAGCTTGCGAGAGTATCAGCCCCAGCATTTT
CASSLREYQPQHF
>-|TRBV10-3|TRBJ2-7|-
TGTGCCATCAGTGGATCGAACGAGCAGTACTTC
CAISGSNEQYF
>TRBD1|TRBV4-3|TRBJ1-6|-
TGCGCCAGCAGCCAAGATTGGGGACAGGGATTTTATAATTCACCCCTCCACTTT
CASSQDWGQGFYNSPLHF
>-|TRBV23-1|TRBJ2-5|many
TGCGCCACCCACGGTCGGGACGGACAAGAGACCCAGTACTTC
CATHGRDGQETQYF
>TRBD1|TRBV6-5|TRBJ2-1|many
TGTGCCAGCAGGGGCCGGGACAGCCAAGCCTACAATGAGCAGTTCTTC
CASRGRDSQAYNEQFF
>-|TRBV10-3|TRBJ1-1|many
TGTGCCATCAGTGAGTTAGAGGCCGCTGAAGCTTTCTTT
CAISELEAAEAFF